The 25 T cell receptor beta chains given below trace back to one sample, sequenced in a study of cytomegalovirus exposure and HLA in healthy donors. The study ran its PCR with 60 Vbeta and 13 Jbeta primers. Libraries were prepared by immunoSEQ multiplex PCR; TCRdb keeps only in-frame clonotypes and omits some of them. This table holds 100,000 to 150,000 clones, roughly 78% found once. The sample consisted of PBMCs. The receptors originated from a middle-aged man in good health and CMV-seronegative.

This rearrangement joins TRBV19 to TRBJ1-5; D might be TRBD1 (5 bases). CDR3 length equals 16 residues. Germline assignment: CDR1 LNHDA and CDR2 SQIVND (reference sequence). The V and J ends lost 4 bases and 4 bases respectively, with 17 bases between them. The CDR3 here is CASSTPYPGLNQPQHF. CDR3 DNA sequence: TGTGCCAGTAGTACACCTTATCCAGGGTTGAATCAGCCCCAGCATTTT.

The rearrangement joins TRBV5-1 to TRBJ1-4; 9 bases are a match to TRBD1. The CDR3 contains 16 residues. After removal of 0 bases from V and 5 bases from J, the junction contained 5 bases not matched to a gene. Germline V CDR1 and CDR2: SGHRS, YFSETQ. CDR3 bases: TGCGCCAGCAGCTTGGCTCCGGGACAGGGAAATGAAAAACTGTTTTTT. It is translated as CASSLAPGQGNEKLFF.

The V call is TRBV30, the J call TRBJ2-1; 16 bases are a match to TRBD2. In germline, CDR1 is GTSNPN, CDR2 SVGIG (reference sequence). This CDR3 comprises 17 residues. V lost 8 bases and J lost 7; bases outside the gene matches: 14. The CDR3 spells CAQGPGTSGRAWNEQFF. The CDR3 nucleotides are TGTGCCCAGGGCCCCGGGACTAGCGGGAGGGCCTGGAATGAGCAGTTCTTC. The complete variable domain, with remaining parts taken from reference TRBV30 and TRBJ2-1, reads SQTIHQWPATLVQPVGSPLSLECTVEGTSNPNLYWYRQAAGRGLQLLFYSVGIGQISSEVPQNLSASRPQDRQFILSSKKLLLSDSGFYLCAQGPGTSGRAWNEQFFGPGTRLTVL.

The chain recombines TRBV19 with TRBJ1-2; 9 nucleotides line up with TRBD1. This CDR3 is built from 16 residues. In germline, CDR1 is LNHDA, CDR2 SQIVND (reference sequence). The ends lost 4 bases at V and 4 bases at J; junction bases unmatched: 10. The DNA of the CDR3 is TGTGCCAGTAGTAAGCGGGGACAGGGACTTTTCTATGGCTACACCTTC. This sequence encodes CASSKRGQGLFYGYTF.

V and J are TRBV5-1 and TRBJ2-5; TRBD2 matches at 10 bases. This CDR3 has 15 amino acids. With V trimmed by 2 bases and J by 7 bases, 8 bases remained unmatched. Germline-derived CDR1 and CDR2 are SGHRS and YFSETQ. CDR3 bases: TGCGCCAGCAGCTTCTCGCTAGCGGGAGCCGGGACCCAGTACTTC. Protein sequence: CASSFSLAGAGTQYF.

This clone has just a few counts. The V gene is TRBV5-1, the J gene TRBJ2-5, with 7 bases matching TRBD1. This CDR3 is 14 amino acids long. J was trimmed by 1 base and V by 6 bases; bases with no gene match: 6. The germline V gene has CDR1 SGHRS and CDR2 YFSETQ. In DNA, the CDR3 is TGCGCCAGCACCACGGGACAGACCCAAGAGACCCAGTACTTC. It yields the protein CASTTGQTQETQYF.

The V gene is TRBV9, the J gene TRBJ2-3; D is unclear. The CDR3 length is 14 residues. Germline values: CDR1 SGDLS, CDR2 YYNGEE. Trimming cost V 0 bases and J 4 bases, with 9 bases left between them. The CDR3 DNA follows: TGTGCCAGCAGCGTAGGACATCACGCAGATACGCAGTATTTT. Translated, it gives CASSVGHHADTQYF.

The rearrangement joins TRBV19 to TRBJ1-2; 9 bases fit TRBD1. Trimming took 4 bases from V and 4 from J; bases not matched to a gene: 4. This CDR3 is built from 14 residues. CDR1 is LNHDA and CDR2 is SQIVND in the germline V gene (reference sequence). CDR3 nucleotide sequence: TGTGCCAGTAGTACGACAGGGGGTATCTATGGCTACACCTTC. This gives the protein CASSTTGGIYGYTF.

J is TRBJ2-7 and V is TRBV27; D gene ambiguous. V was clipped by 4 bases and J by 3 bases, with 7 bases between them. This CDR3 spans 12 amino acids. Germline V lookup: CDR1 MNHEY, CDR2 SMNVEV (reference sequence). This CDR3 reads CASSSINYEQYF. In DNA, the CDR3 is TGTGCCAGCAGTTCTATTAACTACGAGCAGTACTTC.

This clone was found once. The chain carries TRBV9 and TRBJ2-3, with 9 bases identical to TRBD2. V was clipped by 3 bases and J by 8 bases; unmatched bases: 7. The CDR3 extends over 14 amino acids. Germline CDR1 and CDR2: SGDLS and YYNGEE. The CDR3 loop is CASSGTLAGPTQYF. The DNA of the CDR3 is TGTGCCAGCAGCGGGACTCTAGCGGGACCTACGCAGTATTTT.

This chain links TRBV28 with TRBJ2-7; TRBD1 aligns across 8 bases. The CDR3 consists of 15 residues. Unmatched junction bases numbered 13, after V lost 7 bases and J lost 5 bases. CDR1 MDHEN and CDR2 SYDVKM come from the germline V gene. Here the CDR3 DNA reads TGTGCCAGCACCACTGGACAGGGAGCCTTCCACGAGCAGTACTTC. Its protein is CASTTGQGAFHEQYF.

Only a few counts were recorded for this clone. This chain connects TRBV19 to TRBJ2-3; D might be TRBD1 (6 bases). V lost 5 bases and J lost 3, with 12 bases in between. This CDR3 region has 14 residues. Germline values: CDR1 LNHDA, CDR2 SQIVND (reference sequence). Here the CDR3 reads CASSPLGTTDTQYF. The CDR3 nucleotides are TGTGCCAGTAGTCCCCTCGGGACAACAGATACGCAGTATTTT.

CDR3 nucleotide sequence: TGTGCCAGCATAGCCCAGCGGGAGGACGAGCAGTACTTC. Its protein product is CASIAQREDEQYF. This chain uses TRBV28 with TRBJ2-7, with 9 positions matching TRBD2. The V and J ends lost 7 bases and 5 bases, in that order; junction bases with no gene match: 6. Per the germline V gene, CDR1 is MDHEN and CDR2 is SYDVKM. This CDR3 spans 13 amino acids.

The V and J genes are TRBV18 and TRBJ1-2, with TRBD1 matching 8 bases. V dropped 5 bases and J dropped 1; count of bases not matched to a gene: 9. The CDR3 spans 16 residues. CDR1 and CDR2 (germline): KGHSH, LQKENI. The CDR3 loop is CASSSRGLGFNYGYTF. Here the CDR3 DNA reads TGTGCCAGCTCATCCAGGGGGCTGGGTTTTAACTATGGCTACACCTTC.

About this clone: Other DNA sequences in this specimen translate into the identical CDR3. The chain joins TRBV5-1 to TRBJ2-5; D gene uncertain. Germline lookup yields CDR1 SGHRS and CDR2 YFSETQ. The CDR3 has 13 amino acids. V lost 0 bases to trimming and J lost 1 base, with 4 bases between them. The chain's CDR3 is CASSLVLQETQYF. CDR3 sequence (DNA): TGCGCCAGCAGCTTGGTTCTCCAAGAGACCCAGTACTTC.

This chain uses TRBV5-1 with TRBJ1-2, with 9 bases identical to TRBD1. V shed 4 bases, J shed 5 bases, and the junction held 9 bases outside the gene matches. From germline, CDR1 is SGHRS and CDR2 YFSETQ. The CDR3 runs 15 residues. CDR3 nucleotide sequence: TGCGCCAGCAGCCCCGGGACAGGGTGGGAGTATGGCTACACCTTC. Its protein product is CASSPGTGWEYGYTF.

This clone has just one count. V gene TRBV19 combines with J gene TRBJ2-1; D call uncertain. V was pared by 5 bases and J by 6 bases, with 11 bases between. This CDR3 region has 13 residues. CDR1 and CDR2 from the germline V gene are LNHDA and SQIVND (reference sequence). CDR3 nucleotide sequence: TGTGCCAGTAGTGGGCAAAGAATCAATGAGCAGTTCTTC. Encoded protein: CASSGQRINEQFF.

The chain uses TRBV28 and TRBJ1-2; D ambiguous. CDR1 and CDR2 from the germline V gene are MDHEN and SYDVKM. The CDR3 spans 13 residues. Trimming stripped 6 bases from V and 4 bases from J, with 12 bases between. The CDR3 protein is CASSPPSFYGYTF. Here the CDR3 DNA reads TGTGCCAGCAGCCCCCCGTCCTTCTATGGCTACACCTTC.

This clone showed up just a few times. The rearrangement joins TRBV6-5 to TRBJ2-5, with D tentatively TRBD2 (7 bases). The CDR3 has 13 amino acids. Per germline, CDR1 MNHEY and CDR2 SVGAGI. Trimming removed 8 bases at V and 5 bases at J, with 15 bases between. The DNA for the CDR3 is TGTGCCAGCTGGGGGCGGGGGAGGGAGACCCAGTACTTC. Translated, it gives CASWGRGRETQYF.

J is TRBJ1-4 and V is TRBV5-1, with a tentative D call TRBD1 (5 bases). This CDR3 is 15 amino acids long. Germline CDR1 is SGHRS and CDR2 is YFSETQ. The V gene lost 0 bases and the J gene lost 2 bases, with 8 bases spanning the gap. DNA for the CDR3: TGCGCCAGCAGCTTGGAAGCAGGGACTAATGAAAAACTGTTTTTT. Protein sequence: CASSLEAGTNEKLFF. The full variable domain, rest sourced from reference TRBV5-1 and TRBJ1-4, is KAGVTQTPRYLIKTRGQQVTLSCSPISGHRSVSWYQQTPGQGLQFLFEYFSETQRNKGNFPGRFSGRQFSNSRSEMNVSTLELGDSALYLCASSLEAGTNEKLFFGSGTQLSVL.

The rearrangement links TRBV7-9 to TRBJ1-1; the D gene is possibly TRBD1 (5 bases). V gave up 7 bases and J gave up 0 bases, with 15 bases separating them. Germline CDR1 is SEHNR and CDR2 is FQNEAQ (reference sequence). The CDR3 spans 15 residues. The CDR3 region is CASTPSGAMNTEAFF. The CDR3 nucleotides read TGTGCCAGCACACCTTCTGGGGCCATGAACACTGAAGCTTTCTTT.

The chain couples TRBV6-5 to TRBJ2-3; D remains ambiguous. CDR1 is MNHEY, CDR2 SVGAGI, per germline. V lost 4 bases to trimming and J lost 6 bases, with 8 bases between them. CDR3 length: 12 residues. Here the CDR3 DNA reads TGTGCCAGCAGTTCCTATAGCGATACGCAGTATTTT. It codes for CASSSYSDTQYF.

The V and J genes are TRBV10-1 and TRBJ2-5; TRBD1 might be the D (6 bases). The germline gives CDR1 WNHNN, CDR2 SYGVQD (reference sequence). The CDR3 is 15 residues long. The V end was cut by 3 bases, the J end by 11 bases, with 22 bases between. The CDR3, as DNA: TGCGCCAGCAGTGATCAACTGGGGGCTGCCGGGAAGCAGTACTTC. Protein sequence: CASSDQLGAAGKQYF.

The chain is built from TRBV2 and TRBJ1-5; tentatively, D is TRBD1 (6 bases). The CDR3 loop spans 13 amino acids. Germline CDR1 reads SNHLY; CDR2 reads FYNNEI. The V gene lost 4 bases and the J gene lost 4 bases, with 8 bases spanning the gap. CDR3 sequence: CASSGGQNQPQHF. CDR3 sequence (DNA): TGTGCCAGCAGTGGAGGACAGAATCAGCCCCAGCATTTT.

The chain employs TRBV30 and TRBJ1-5; the match to TRBD1 covers 9 bases. The CDR3 has 15 residues. The V gene end was trimmed by 2 bases and the J gene end by 8 bases; junction bases not matched to a gene: 10. Germline V gene sequence: CDR1 GTSNPN, CDR2 SVGIG (reference sequence). The CDR3 DNA reads TGTGCCTGGAGTCCCGGGACAGGGATGGGCGAGCCCCAGCATTTT. This gives the protein CAWSPGTGMGEPQHF.